This entry is about one T cell receptor (beta chain). Its antigen is not identified. With a much larger clone just one base away, this may be a read error. This specimen comes from a study of T-cell memory formation after mild COVID-19. Across the study: Clusters of TCRs were largely donor specific. General study results and limits: Contracting CD4+ clones sat mainly in CM and EM; CD8+ in EMRA. Some clones that responded turned up in pre-infection memory, which suggests that cross-reactive memory joined in.

5'RACE with constant-segment primers yielded barcoded, UMI-tagged TCR alpha and TCR beta cDNA libraries. TCRdb re-called the 5' RACE reads through MiXCR, storing one row per CDR3 protein. The sample contains 300,000 to 400,000 distinct CDR3 sequences, 25% to 30% of which appear only once. There are 12 residues in the CDR3. The germline gives CDR1 SGHRS, CDR2 YFSETQ. Trimming shortened V by 0 bases and J by 5 bases, and 6 bases separated the two germline ends. The clonotype originates from an adult woman who had mild COVID-19 (a few samples of this study predate the infection). Cell type and time point are not known. Sequences were obtained from PBMCs or a T cell subset sorted from them (not recorded which). The chain joins TRBV5-1 to TRBJ2-7; D not resolved. In DNA, the CDR3 is TGCGCCAGCAGCTTGGTAGGCCACGAGCAGTACTTC. Protein product: CASSLVGHEQYF.